The text below deals with one TCR beta chain. Its specificity is unknown. The sample comes from a study of cytomegalovirus exposure and HLA in healthy donors. The study's findings and limits: Excluded were some V segments that proved indistinguishable, including TRBV6-2 and TRBV6-3. On later analysis, the bulk of CMV-associated TCR beta chains appeared to be HLA-restricted. Common viral pathogens were later found to be apparently linked to several of the most significant clusters.

The CDR3 is made up of 15 amino acids. Germline V gene data show CDR1 as MNHNS and CDR2 as SASEGT. V was clipped by 2 bases and J by 3 bases; unmatched bases: 4. Primers included in the PCR were 60 Vbeta and 13 Jbeta primers. Profiling relied on immunoSEQ multiplex PCR, and the TCRdb table lists in-frame clones only, not all of them. The sample shows 40,000 or so clones, about 72% of them seen only once. The chain recombines TRBV6-1 with TRBJ1-5, with 7 nucleotides matching TRBD1. The source material was PBMCs. The clonotype comes from a woman aged 25 to 39 in good health and CMV-seropositive. CDR3: CASSEMTGNNQPQHF. In DNA form, the CDR3 reads TGTGCCAGCAGTGAAATGACAGGGAACAATCAGCCCCAGCATTTT.